Below, 27 T cell receptor beta chains from the same sample are listed, as sequenced in a study of response to subunit inactivated influenza vaccine. TCRdb passed the RT-PCR reads through MiXCR, listing each CDR3 protein once. The data contain hundreds of thousands of distinct CDR3 sequences, 11% of them singletons. These data were likewise used in another study, on T cells expressing NK-cell markers. Turning to that study: Beta-chain TCR cDNA was generated via 5'RACE template switching with UMIs.

This material consisted of PBMCs from blood, taken on the day of vaccination. These receptors came from a man in his fifties or sixties who received an inactivated influenza vaccine.

In its sample, this clonotype was seen a few times. The chain has TRBV20-1 and TRBJ2-5; 13 bases are a match to TRBD2. The CDR3 extends over 16 amino acids. Germline V CDR1 and CDR2: DFQATT, SNEGSKA (reference sequence). Losses at the gene ends were 6 bases for V and 4 bases for J; bases not matched to a gene: 11. This CDR3 reads CSAPAELAGGIETQYF. The CDR3 bases are TGCAGTGCCCCAGCCGAACTAGCGGGGGGGATAGAGACCCAGTACTTC.

V gene TRBV19 combines with J gene TRBJ2-5; unclear D gene. The V end was cut by 7 bases, the J end by 4 bases, with 19 bases between. This CDR3 region has 15 residues. Germline assignment: CDR1 LNHDA and CDR2 SQIVND (reference sequence). Written as DNA, the CDR3 is TGTGCCAGTAAGGTGGGAAATCAAGTTGGAGAGACCCAGTACTTC. It specifies CASKVGNQVGETQYF.

This clonotype was counted a few times. CDR3 sequence (DNA): TGTGCCAGCAGTTCGGTCGGGGGAACTCAAGAGACCCAGTACTTC. Translation gives CASSSVGGTQETQYF. The V gene is TRBV12-3 or TRBV12-4, the J gene TRBJ2-5, with a weak D call TRBD2 (6 bases). The CDR3 covers 15 residues. V was pared by 4 bases and J by 2 bases, with 14 bases between.

The chain combines TRBV4-1 with TRBJ2-7; perhaps D is TRBD1 or TRBD2 (5 bases each). This CDR3 is built from 14 residues. With 3 bases removed from V and 5 bases from J, the gap between germline ends came to 14 bases. Germline V lookup: CDR1 MGHRA, CDR2 YSYEKL. CDR3 loop: CASSHRRDLDEQYF. The CDR3 region has the DNA TGCGCCAGCAGCCACCGCAGGGACCTGGACGAGCAGTACTTC.

This clonotype has a handful of counts. The J gene is TRBJ2-1, the V gene TRBV5-6, with 12 bases fitting TRBD1. Germline V lookup: CDR1 SGHDT, CDR2 YYEEEE. This CDR3 comprises 15 residues. Trimming took 3 bases from V and 8 from J; bases not matched to a gene: 6. CDR3 loop: CASSYGTGGLHEQFF. CDR3 DNA: TGTGCCAGCAGCTACGGGACAGGGGGCTTGCATGAGCAGTTCTTC. The variable domain in full, with the rest retrieved from reference TRBV5-6 and TRBJ2-1, is DAGVTQSPTHLIKTRGQQVTLRCSPKSGHDTVSWYQQALGQGPQFIFQYYEEEERQRGNFPDRFSGHQFPNYSSELNVNALLLGDSALYLCASSYGTGGLHEQFFGPGTRLTVL.

This clonotype has just a few counts. The chain couples TRBV7-9 to TRBJ1-2; the D gene is possibly TRBD1 (6 bases). V was cut by 4 bases and J by 8 bases, with 17 bases left in between. There are 14 residues in the CDR3. CDR1 and CDR2 (germline): SEHNR, FQNEAQ (reference sequence). The CDR3 coding sequence is TGTGCCAGCAGCTCAGATTCCGGGACAAGAGGCTACACCTTC. This encodes CASSSDSGTRGYTF.

This clonotype appeared a few times. The rearrangement joins TRBV11-2 to TRBJ1-2; D is unresolved. The V gene's germline CDR1 is SGHAT and CDR2 FQNNGV. Trimming stripped 4 bases from V and 4 bases from J, with 10 bases between. The CDR3 has 13 residues. The CDR3 DNA is TGTGCCAGCAGCTCCCGGGCTACCTATGGCTACACCTTC. This translates into CASSSRATYGYTF.

The CDR3 loop is CASSVGRRQETQYF. CDR3 coding DNA: TGTGCCAGCAGCGTAGGCAGGCGCCAAGAGACCCAGTACTTC. The chain links TRBV9 to TRBJ2-5; D not certain. Germline V gene sequence: CDR1 SGDLS, CDR2 YYNGEE. The CDR3 covers 14 residues. V dropped 0 bases and J dropped 1 base, with 7 bases sitting between them.

This clonotype has only one observation. This chain links TRBV29-1 with TRBJ2-7; D is perhaps TRBD1 (6 bases). The germline gives CDR1 SQVTM, CDR2 ANQGSEA. Trimming stripped 0 bases from V and 5 bases from J, with 11 bases between. This CDR3 contains 13 residues. In nucleotides, the CDR3 is TGCAGCGTTGAAGATACAGGGAGTAACGAGCAGTACTTC. Amino acids: CSVEDTGSNEQYF.

V is TRBV7-9 and J is TRBJ2-7; D is undetermined. This CDR3 comprises 15 residues. The germline V gene has CDR1 SEHNR and CDR2 FQNEAQ (reference sequence). Trimming removed 1 base from V and 4 bases from J, with 14 bases in between. CDR3: CASSLESRPAYEQYF. As DNA, the CDR3 is TGTGCCAGCAGCTTAGAGAGCCGCCCGGCGTACGAGCAGTACTTC.

This sequence joins TRBV12-3 or TRBV12-4 and TRBJ2-2; 7 bases line up with TRBD1. Unmatched junction bases numbered 8, after V lost 6 bases and J lost 4 bases. This CDR3 comprises 15 residues. CDR3: CASSHRGAGTGELFF. The CDR3 DNA reads as TGTGCCAGCAGCCACAGGGGCGCAGGCACCGGGGAGCTGTTTTTT.

The chain employs TRBV7-2 and TRBJ2-7; D not resolved. This CDR3 is built from 14 residues. The V gene's germline CDR1 is SGHTA and CDR2 FQGNSA. Trimming removed 5 bases at V and 3 bases at J, with 14 bases between. The CDR3 reads CASSPNRPYYEQYF. CDR3 nucleotides: TGTGCCAGCAGCCCCAATAGACCCTACTACGAGCAGTACTTC.

This clonotype was detected a few times. The V call is TRBV9, the J call TRBJ1-4, with D possibly being TRBD1 (5 bases). Trimming shortened V by 0 bases and J by 0 bases, and 9 bases separated the two germline ends. The CDR3 is 16 amino acids. Germline CDR1 is SGDLS and CDR2 is YYNGEE. CDR3 nucleotide sequence: TGTGCCAGCAGCGTAGCAGGGCTAGCAACTAATGAAAAACTGTTTTTT. Protein: CASSVAGLATNEKLFF.

The table lists this clonotype with a few counts. V usage is TRBV20-1 and J usage is TRBJ2-7; the match to TRBD1 covers 7 bases. The J segment lost 2 bases and the V segment lost 5 bases, leaving 3 bases of the junction unmatched. From germline, CDR1 is DFQATT and CDR2 SNEGSKA (reference sequence). This CDR3 has 12 residues. In DNA form, the CDR3 reads TGCAGTGCTGCGGACAGGACCTACGAGCAGTACTTC. Its translation is CSAADRTYEQYF.

This clonotype was detected a few times. The chain employs TRBV13 and TRBJ1-2; 12 bases are shared with TRBD1. The V and J ends lost 3 bases and 7 bases, in that order; junction bases with no gene match: 12. The germline V gene encodes CDR1 PRHDT and CDR2 FYEKMQ (reference sequence). This CDR3 region has 17 residues. CDR3 residues: CASSLAGTGGGGRGYTF. In DNA form, the CDR3 reads TGTGCCAGCAGCTTGGCCGGGACAGGGGGCGGCGGACGTGGCTACACCTTC.

The J gene is TRBJ2-2, the V gene TRBV9; D not certain. V was shortened by 1 base and J by 0 bases, with 7 bases between the two germline ends. CDR1 and CDR2 from the germline V gene are SGDLS and YYNGEE. This CDR3 has 15 residues. The CDR3 DNA sequence: TGTGCCAGCAGCGTAATTGGGACGAACACCGGGGAGCTGTTTTTT. Protein product: CASSVIGTNTGELFF.

This clonotype was found a few times. The genes are TRBV29-1 and TRBJ1-2; D not certain. Trimming cost V 5 bases and J 3 bases, with 13 bases left between them. Germline assignment: CDR1 SQVTM and CDR2 ANQGSEA. The CDR3 extends over 13 amino acids. The CDR3 spells CSVLGVVDYGYTF. CDR3 nucleotides: TGCAGCGTTTTGGGAGTGGTCGACTATGGCTACACCTTC.

This chain uses TRBV2 with TRBJ1-4; 8 positions agree with TRBD1. Per germline, CDR1 SNHLY and CDR2 FYNNEI. The CDR3 contains 14 residues. The V and J ends lost 6 bases and 8 bases, in that order; junction bases with no gene match: 8. CDR3 sequence: CASSGQGQAEKLFF. Written as DNA, the CDR3 is TGTGCCAGCAGCGGACAGGGCCAAGCGGAAAAACTGTTTTTT.

The gene calls are TRBV10-3 and TRBJ2-1; the match to TRBD2 covers 14 bases. The germline gives CDR1 ENHRY, CDR2 SYGVKD. The CDR3 runs to 17 residues. The V segment lost 6 bases and the J segment 2 bases; nucleotides outside the gene matches: 6. The CDR3 region has the DNA TGTGCCATCAGAGGGACTAGCGGGAGTATTCCCTACAATGAGCAGTTCTTC. Translating gives CAIRGTSGSIPYNEQFF.

This chain's CDR3 is CASSLGAGAVNNQPQHF. The CDR3 region has the DNA TGTGCCAGCAGCTTAGGTGCAGGGGCGGTAAACAATCAGCCCCAGCATTTT. J is TRBJ1-5 and V is TRBV7-8, with D maybe TRBD1 (6 bases). CDR3 length equals 17 residues. Germline V gene data show CDR1 as SGHVS and CDR2 as FQNEAQ. V shed 1 base and J shed 3 bases, with 16 bases lying between them. The entire variable domain, with the rest obtained from reference TRBV7-8 and TRBJ1-5, is as follows: GAGVSQSPRYKVAKRGQDVALRCDPISGHVSLFWYQQALGQGPEFLTYFQNEAQLDKSGLPSDRFFAERPEGSVSTLKIQRTQQEDSAVYLCASSLGAGAVNNQPQHFGDGTRLSIL.

There are many counts of this clonotype. J is TRBJ2-3 and V is TRBV6-5; no firm D call. The CDR3 is 13 residues long. The germline V gene encodes CDR1 MNHEY and CDR2 SVGAGI. V was shortened by 3 bases and J by 3 bases, with 7 bases between the two germline ends. The CDR3 bases are TGTGCCAGCAGTTATGCATGGACAGATACGCAGTATTTT. Encoded protein: CASSYAWTDTQYF.

CDR3 sequence: CASRVTTSNEQFF. In nucleotides, the CDR3 is TGTGCCAGCAGAGTAACGACTAGCAATGAGCAGTTCTTC. The rearrangement links TRBV7-8 to TRBJ2-1, with D perhaps TRBD2 (6 bases). Germline V lookup: CDR1 SGHVS, CDR2 FQNEAQ. V lost 6 bases and J lost 6, with 12 bases in between. CDR3 length: 13 amino acids.

The chain employs TRBV6-1 and TRBJ1-2; D is unresolved. Germline values: CDR1 MNHNS, CDR2 SASEGT. This CDR3 contains 14 residues. Trimming took off 0 bases at V and 4 bases at J, with 9 bases between the two ends. CDR3 residues: CASSEASSLYGYTF. CDR3 DNA sequence: TGTGCCAGCAGTGAAGCCAGCAGCCTCTATGGCTACACCTTC.

This clonotype came up a few times. The gene calls are TRBV20-1 and TRBJ1-4; D gene uncertain. V was pared by 4 bases and J by 4 bases, with 19 bases between. Germline V lookup: CDR1 DFQATT, CDR2 SNEGSKA (reference sequence). This CDR3 region has 16 residues. The CDR3 coding sequence is TGCAGTGCTAAAGATGGTGTGCGGGCTGGTAATGAAAAACTGTTTTTT. It is translated as CSAKDGVRAGNEKLFF.

The V gene is TRBV27, the J gene TRBJ2-3; the D gene is possibly TRBD2 (5 bases). The ends were cut back, 5 bases at V and 3 bases at J, with 9 bases in the middle. This CDR3 is 13 amino acids long. Germline loops: CDR1 MNHEY, CDR2 SMNVEV (reference sequence). The CDR3 loop is CASSDPGTDTQYF. The CDR3 DNA reads TGTGCCAGCAGTGACCCGGGGACAGATACGCAGTATTTT.

This clonotype was observed a few times. The chain carries TRBV15 and TRBJ1-5; tentatively, D is TRBD1 (5 bases). Looked up from germline, CDR1 is LNHNV and CDR2 is YYDKDF (reference sequence). V was pared by 4 bases and J by 9 bases, with 22 bases between. The CDR3 extends over 16 amino acids. Here the CDR3 reads CATSTLGGDGAWPQHF. CDR3 DNA sequence: TGTGCCACCAGCACCCTCGGGGGGGACGGAGCATGGCCCCAGCATTTT.

V is TRBV6-2 or TRBV6-3 and J is TRBJ2-5; D is tentatively TRBD1 or TRBD2 (5 bases each). The CDR3 loop spans 12 amino acids. Germline values: CDR1 MNHEY, CDR2 SVGEGT. Trimming removed 5 bases at V and 14 bases at J, with 18 bases between. The CDR3 DNA reads TGTGCCAGCAGTAACCGGGACGACCAGTTATACTTC. Amino acid sequence: CASSNRDDQLYF.